These T cell receptor beta chains were read from a single sample in a study of blood T cells in healthy people across ages. TCRdb ran MiXCR on the 5' RACE reads and lists one entry per CDR3 protein. The data hold hundreds of thousands of distinct CDR3 sequences, with roughly 31% observed a single time. The sequencing input was blood. These TCRs come from a woman of 80 years or more in good health. Each CDR3 is given with its conserved first and last residue. D genes are given only for firm matches. Clone sizes are given selectively: once, few, many, or a class where the clone is expanded.

J,D,size,V,DNA,CDR3
TRBJ1-2,TRBD1,few,TRBV20-1,TGCAGTGCGACAGGGGGCAGCTATGGCTACACCTTC,CSATGGSYGYTF
TRBJ1-2,NA,few,TRBV4-1,TGCGCCAGCAGCCAAGAGGGCGTCTATGGCTACACCTTC,CASSQEGVYGYTF
TRBJ2-1,NA,NA,TRBV20-1,TGCAGTGCTAGAGAGCGAAGGGACTTTTACAATGAGCAGTTCTTC,CSARERRDFYNEQFF
TRBJ2-2,TRBD1,NA,TRBV20-1,TGCAGTGCTAGAGAGGCAGGGGGCGTCGGGGAGCTGTTTTTT,CSAREAGGVGELFF
TRBJ2-5,NA,many,TRBV24-1,TGTGCCACCAGTGATTCTAACAGTCCGATGGAGACCCAGTACTTC,CATSDSNSPMETQYF
TRBJ1-2,TRBD1,few,TRBV2,TGTGCCAGCAGTCGGGGACAGGGACTGAGTGGCTACACCTTC,CASSRGQGLSGYTF
TRBJ1-1,TRBD1,NA,TRBV5-1,TGCGCCAGCAGCTGGACGGACAGGTTGAACACTGAAGCTTTCTTT,CASSWTDRLNTEAFF
TRBJ2-6,NA,NA,TRBV15,TGTGCCACCAGCAGAGATCTTAGGGGGGCCAACGTCCTGACTTTC,CATSRDLRGANVLTF
TRBJ1-5,TRBD1,many,TRBV20-1,TGCAGTGCCCCCCGACAGGGAATCAATCAGCCCCAGCATTTT,CSAPRQGINQPQHF
TRBJ2-5,TRBD2,NA,TRBV20-1,TGCAGTGCTGGTACCGGGACTAGCGAGGGGACCCAGTACTTC,CSAGTGTSEGTQYF
TRBJ2-3,TRBD2,few,TRBV29-1,TGCAGCGTTCCTCTCGGGGGGGGTATGACAGATACGCAGTATTTT,CSVPLGGGMTDTQYF
TRBJ1-2,TRBD1,NA,TRBV20-1,TGCAGTGCTAGCCTCGACAGGGGAGGACATGGCTACACCTTC,CSASLDRGGHGYTF
TRBJ2-1,NA,many,TRBV6-2/TRBV6-3,TGTGCCAGCAGTTACATGATGGAGAATGAGCAGTTCTTC,CASSYMMENEQFF
TRBJ2-7,NA,NA,TRBV24-1,TGTGCCACCAGTGATGGAGGCTCCTACGAGCAGTACTTC,CATSDGGSYEQYF
TRBJ2-3,TRBD2,many,TRBV9,TGTGCCAGCAGCGTAGAGCGGGGGGACCTCAATACGCAGTATTTT,CASSVERGDLNTQYF
TRBJ2-1,TRBD2,once,TRBV20-1,TGCAGTGCTCGAAGACTAGCGGATGACAATGAGCAGTTCTTC,CSARRLADDNEQFF
TRBJ2-4,NA,NA,TRBV5-8,TGTGCCAGCAGCTTTTCTGGGGGCAAAAACATTCAGTACTTC,CASSFSGGKNIQYF
TRBJ1-5,NA,once,TRBV21-1,TGTGCCAGCAGCAAAGCGGACAGGGAGGACGAGCCCCAGCATTTT,CASSKADREDEPQHF
TRBJ1-1,TRBD1,many,TRBV6-5,TGTGCCAGCAGTTACAGGAGGGACAGCAACACTGAAGCTTTCTTT,CASSYRRDSNTEAFF
TRBJ2-1,NA,many,TRBV2,TGTGCCAGCATGGGACACCCCCGAAGGAATGAGCAGTTCTTC,CASMGHPRRNEQFF
TRBJ1-1,NA,NA,TRBV2,TGTGCCAGCGAGCGGGAAATCGGGCACACTGAAGCTTTCTTT,CASEREIGHTEAFF
TRBJ2-3,TRBD2,many,TRBV2,TGTGCCAGCAGGATTAGCGGGGCACCCACAGATACGCAGTATTTT,CASRISGAPTDTQYF
TRBJ1-2,NA,many,TRBV12-3/TRBV12-4,TGTGCCAGCAGTTCCAGTATCGCAGGGGAAGGCTACACCTTC,CASSSSIAGEGYTF
TRBJ2-1,NA,NA,TRBV20-1,TGCAGTGCTAGAAGGCATGAGCAGTTCTTC,CSARRHEQFF
TRBJ2-7,NA,many,TRBV30,TGTGCCTGGAGTGTACGGCAGGCCGCTACGGGGGAGCAGTACTTC,CAWSVRQAATGEQYF
TRBJ2-1,NA,NA,TRBV7-2,TGTGCCAGCAGCTTAGCCCGTGGTGTAGGTTGGAATGAGCAGTTCTTC,CASSLARGVGWNEQFF
TRBJ2-1,TRBD1,NA,TRBV9,TGTGCCAGCAGCGCAAGAACAGGGGATCTTTGGGATGAGCAGTTCTTC,CASSARTGDLWDEQFF
TRBJ1-2,TRBD1,NA,TRBV6-2/TRBV6-3,TGTGCCAGCAGTCAAACGCGACAGGGCCATGGCTACACCTTC,CASSQTRQGHGYTF
TRBJ2-3,NA,NA,TRBV5-5,TGTGCCAGCAGCTTGGGGAGGGATACGCAGTATTTT,CASSLGRDTQYF
TRBJ2-2,NA,NA,TRBV29-1,TGCACCGTGGGGACGAACACCGGGGAGCTGTTTTTT,CTVGTNTGELFF
TRBJ1-1,TRBD1,many,TRBV9,TGTGCCAGCAGCGTGGAGGACAGGCGGAACACTGAAGCTTTCTTT,CASSVEDRRNTEAFF
TRBJ1-2,NA,once,TRBV20-1,TGCAGTGCTAGAAAGACAGCGGGGCATGGCTACACCTTC,CSARKTAGHGYTF
TRBJ2-3,NA,NA,TRBV30,TGTGCCTGGAGACCCTTGGGGGGAGGCACAGATACGCAGTATTTT,CAWRPLGGGTDTQYF
TRBJ2-3,TRBD1,many,TRBV28,TGTGCCAGCAGCGCCGACAGGGGCCCGGATACGCAGTATTTT,CASSADRGPDTQYF
TRBJ1-1,TRBD1,few,TRBV28,TGTGCCAGCAGTAAACCGGACAGGGGGATCGACACTGAAGCTTTCTTT,CASSKPDRGIDTEAFF
TRBJ2-3,NA,many,TRBV27,TGTGCCAGCAGTCCCTCCGGGACCTACACAGATACGCAGTATTTT,CASSPSGTYTDTQYF
TRBJ1-1,NA,NA,TRBV18,TGTGCCAGCTCACTGGACCGGGGGACCACTGAAGCTTTCTTT,CASSLDRGTTEAFF
TRBJ2-7,NA,many,TRBV7-9,TGTGCCAGCAGCTCCAACATCTACGAGCAGTACTTC,CASSSNIYEQYF
TRBJ1-3,NA,NA,TRBV30,TGTGCCTGGAGTGTAACAGGTGAACTCGGAAACACCATATATTTT,CAWSVTGELGNTIYF
TRBJ1-5,NA,NA,TRBV27,TGTGCCAGCAGTGCCACAGGAGTCGAAGGTAATCAGCCCCAGCATTTT,CASSATGVEGNQPQHF
TRBJ2-7,NA,NA,TRBV5-1,TGCGTCAGCAGTTCAAGTGGATCCTACGAGCAGTACTTC,CVSSSSGSYEQYF
TRBJ2-3,TRBD2,many,TRBV20-1,TGCAGTGCTCCTAGCGGGGGGGCTAGCACAGATACGCAGTATTTT,CSAPSGGASTDTQYF
TRBJ1-2,NA,NA,TRBV15,TGTGCCACCAGCAGAGTGGGATTCTATGGCTACACCTTC,CATSRVGFYGYTF
TRBJ1-1,NA,NA,TRBV5-6,TGTGCCAGCAGCGATACCTCGGGACGAGATGAAGCTTTCTTT,CASSDTSGRDEAFF
TRBJ2-1,NA,few,TRBV5-4,TGTGCCAGCAGCTTGGGGCCTGCCACAGACTACAATGAGCAGTTCTTC,CASSLGPATDYNEQFF
TRBJ2-4,NA,many,TRBV3-1,TGTGCCAGCAGCCAAGACCCGACCTCAAACATTCAGTACTTC,CASSQDPTSNIQYF
TRBJ2-3,NA,many,TRBV9,TGTGCCAGCAGCACCCGGACAGAATACACAGATACGCAGTATTTT,CASSTRTEYTDTQYF
TRBJ1-2,TRBD1,many,TRBV7-9,TGTGCCAGCAGCCCTACAGGGGGCGGGAACTATGGCTACACCTTC,CASSPTGGGNYGYTF
TRBJ1-1,TRBD1,NA,TRBV6-1,TGTGCCAACAGTGGAACGGGACAGGGAAGGGTACGAGCTTTCTTT,CANSGTGQGRVRAFF
TRBJ2-5,TRBD2,many,TRBV5-1,TGCGCCAGCAGCCCTAGGGGGACTAGCGGGGGGCCGGAGACCCAGTACTTC,CASSPRGTSGGPETQYF
TRBJ1-1,TRBD1,NA,TRBV12-3/TRBV12-4,TGTGCCAGCAGTACAGGACAGGGGAGGACCGGCCCATATAGGGCTTTCTTT,CASSTGQGRTGPYRAFF
TRBJ2-3,NA,once,TRBV29-1,TGCGCTTGGGCTCCGGCAGATACGCAGTATTTT,CAWAPADTQYF
TRBJ2-3,NA,NA,TRBV24-1,TGTGCCACCAGTGATTCCTCCCCTCGGACAGACCGGACTACGCAGTATTTT,CATSDSSPRTDRTTQYF